This TCR beta chain was observed in a study of T cell repertoires in aging, cancer and after chemotherapy (dated by TCRdb to between 2018 and 2020). For the study in its entirety: Six donor age groups were covered, ranging from 30 or younger up to 70 or older, and each group contained at least three individuals. Healthy donor control TCR repertoires were recorded over several months to years and showed clear clonal overlap across re-sampling. Around 10 million TCR reads were contained in the full dataset. To examine immunoaging and T cell reconstitution after chemotherapy, the study profiled TCR beta repertoires in peripheral blood from healthy donors and cancer patients. Alongside 95 healthy donors serving as a reference group, the cohort included 200 to 250 cancer patients, of whom roughly 92 had hematological cancers and 120 to 130 had solid cancers.

Instead of sorted cells or RNA, genomic DNA extracted from peripheral blood served as the source for amplifying TCR beta rearrangements. Worth noting for this clonotype: Its antigen is still unknown. The input lacks base qualities; no much larger clone sits a single base away.

Rearranged TRB sequences spanning V, D and J segments were amplified by multiplex touch-down PCR using a mixed TRB-A/B primer pool. Illumina adapters and sample indices were attached to the amplicons in two consecutive PCR reactions using Phusion HS II polymerase. Amplicons were gel-purified using the NucleoSpin Gel and PCR Clean-up kit and were subsequently checked with Qubit and an Agilent 2100 Bioanalyzer. The libraries were sequenced on an Illumina MiSeq with 600-cycle, single-indexed, paired-end runs. In the paper's pipeline: Processing of the TRB sequences was carried out with MiXCR versions 2.12 and 3.0.5. A clone was defined as each unique CDR3 nucleotide sequence, and only productive sequences supported by at least two reads were kept. The repertoire metrics were Shannon diversity, evenness, clonality (calculated as one minus evenness), and diversity profiles parameterized by alpha from 0 to 5. The IGoR algorithm was used to compute generation probabilities of clones in paired pre- and post-chemotherapy samples. TCRdb took the public reads, trimmed them with fastp at Q25, ran MiXCR for clone calling and kept in-frame beta chains. Here each entry gathers all rows of one CDR3 protein and keeps the most common genes and DNA. These V and J calls derive from TCRdb rather than the authors' analysis. The table for this sample lists thousands of distinct CDR3 sequences; over 50% of them were counted only once. The ten largest clones represent around 20% of the sample.

General conclusions and limits of the study: It was noted by the authors that conclusions about immunological memory after chemotherapy cannot be drawn from the repertoire data. In both cancer cohorts, the median generation probability rose over the chemotherapy interval, which suggests that the repertoire was reconstituted through rebound thymic output. In healthy donors, the decline in TCR diversity with age was mainly due to loss of richness, whereas in cancer patients loss of evenness also played a role. Compared with age-matched healthy donors, untreated patients with either hematological or solid cancers had significantly lower TCR diversity in the blood along with higher clonality.

The specimen sequenced was blood. The source is a human donor in good health.

The encoded CDR3 is CASSLQRGETGELFF. The sequenced DNA is TGTGCCAGCAGCTTACAGCGGGGGGAGACCGGGGAGCTGTTTTTT. The chain couples TRBV11-1 to TRBJ2-2; TRBD2 fits 9 bases in the junction. V is pruned by 2 bases and J by 5 bases, leaving 3 bases of the junction without a gene match. From cysteine to phenylalanine, the CDR3 is 15 amino acids long. Only the CDR3 region is kept as DNA, spanning 45 bases read in frame from base 1. The germline V gene encodes CDR1 SGHAT and CDR2 FQDESV (reference sequence).